This TCR beta chain was sequenced for a study of blood T cell repertoires in COVID-19. Study as a whole: Researchers got acute and convalescent COVID-19 samples from the United States, Italy and Spain. T cells, B-cell-depleted T cells, or PBMCs provided the cDNA or gDNA that served as material.

Original processing notes: The authors estimated nucleated cell counts from reference gene primer amplification. Method: immunoSEQ multiplex PCR; TCRdb's copy keeps in-frame clones and lacks some. V and J calls and clone size follow that table, whereas D and trimming were derived from the DNA. Here the sample spans roughly 250,000 clones, approximately 87% being singletons. Germline V CDR1 and CDR2: SGHRS, YFSETQ. The CDR3 is made up of 14 amino acids. V gave up 4 bases and J gave up 2 bases, with 13 bases separating them. The rearrangement joins TRBV5-1 to TRBJ2-7, with D possibly matching TRBD2 (5 bases). The sample consisted of peripheral blood. This receptor was obtained from a human donor in a cohort sampled during active COVID-19. CDR3 sequence (DNA): TGCGCCAGCAGCGACCCAGCGGAGACCTACGAGCAGTACTTC. It is translated as CASSDPAETYEQYF. The entire variable domain, with the rest obtained from reference TRBV5-1 and TRBJ2-7, is as follows: KAGVTQTPRYLIKTRGQQVTLSCSPISGHRSVSWYQQTPGQGLQFLFEYFSETQRNKGNFPGRFSGRQFSNSRSEMNVSTLELGDSALYLCASSDPAETYEQYFGPGTRLTVT.